The 24 T cell receptor beta chains below come from one sample, sequenced in a study of cytomegalovirus exposure and HLA in healthy donors. Libraries were prepared by immunoSEQ multiplex PCR; TCRdb keeps only in-frame clonotypes and omits some of them. The sample has some 130,000 clones; about 88% are singletons. Sample: PBMCs. Receptors originate from a man in his thirties or forties in good health and CMV-seronegative.

In its sample, this clone was seen a few times. The chain links TRBV2 to TRBJ1-5; possibly TRBD1 for D (5 bases). Trimming stripped 4 bases from V and 6 bases from J, with 16 bases between. Germline CDR1 is SNHLY and CDR2 is FYNNEI. The CDR3 runs to 15 residues. The CDR3 nucleotides read TGTGCCAGCAGTGTTGGTGGTCAGGGAGGTCAGCCCCAGCATTTT. Translated, it gives CASSVGGQGGQPQHF.

The V call is TRBV10-1, the J call TRBJ2-7; D uncertain. Trimming pared 2 bases from V and 6 bases from J, leaving 5 bases between. Germline values: CDR1 WNHNN, CDR2 SYGVQD (reference sequence). The CDR3 is made up of 11 amino acids. The CDR3 nucleotides are TGCGCCAGCAGTGAGGGGCTCGAGCAGTACTTC. It is translated as CASSEGLEQYF.

The chain recombines TRBV7-9 with TRBJ2-1; 12 nucleotides agree with TRBD1. The ends lost 5 bases at V and 0 bases at J; junction bases unmatched: 8. CDR1 is SEHNR, CDR2 FQNEAQ, per germline (reference sequence). The CDR3 sequence is 18 residues long. This CDR3 is CASSGRDRGLSSYNEQFF. The CDR3 region has the DNA TGTGCCAGCAGCGGCCGGGACAGGGGGCTGAGCTCCTACAATGAGCAGTTCTTC. Full variable domain (rest looked up from reference TRBV7-9 and TRBJ2-1): DTGVSQNPRHKITKRGQNVTFRCDPISEHNRLYWYRQTLGQGPEFLTYFQNEAQLEKSRLLSDRFSAERPKGSFSTLEIQRTEQGDSAMYLCASSGRDRGLSSYNEQFFGPGTRLTVL.

The chain links TRBV6-5 to TRBJ2-7; 7 bases fit TRBD2. The CDR3 runs to 14 residues. Germline CDR1 is MNHEY and CDR2 is SVGAGI. Trimming at V came to 2 bases and at J to 3 bases, leaving 4 bases not matched to a gene. CDR3 sequence (DNA): TGTGCCAGCAGTTACGACACTAGCGTCTACGAGCAGTACTTC. This gives the protein CASSYDTSVYEQYF.

The chain links TRBV7-6 to TRBJ2-2; tentatively, D is TRBD2 (7 bases). The CDR3 spans 16 residues. The germline V gene encodes CDR1 SGHVS and CDR2 FNYEAQ. V dropped 1 base and J dropped 0 bases, with 9 bases sitting between them. The CDR3 coding sequence is TGTGCCAGCAGCTTAGTGGGGGGGCCGAACACCGGGGAGCTGTTTTTT. Translation: CASSLVGGPNTGELFF.

This sequence joins TRBV5-5 and TRBJ2-2; 11 nucleotides agree with TRBD2. Unmatched junction bases numbered 8, after V lost 2 bases and J lost 5 bases. CDR3 size: 17 residues. CDR1 is SGHKS, CDR2 YYEKEE, per germline (reference sequence). CDR3 in amino acids: CASSFGWLAGGTGELFF. The CDR3, as DNA: TGTGCCAGCAGCTTTGGATGGCTAGCGGGAGGAACCGGGGAGCTGTTTTTT.

The chain recombines TRBV25-1 with TRBJ2-5; possibly TRBD1 for D (5 bases). This CDR3 has 15 residues. V lost 2 bases and J 2 bases, leaving 12 bases between the germline ends. CDR1 and CDR2 from the germline V gene are MGHDK and SYGVNS. The CDR3 sequence is CASSEPSRGQETQYF. DNA of the CDR3: TGTGCCAGCAGTGAACCGTCTAGGGGTCAAGAGACCCAGTACTTC.

This chain joins TRBV19 and TRBJ1-1, with D possibly being TRBD1 (5 bases). Trimming took 6 bases from V and 6 from J, leaving 17 bases between them. This CDR3 comprises 14 residues. In germline, CDR1 is LNHDA, CDR2 SQIVND (reference sequence). Here the CDR3 reads CASRLAGRSSEAFF. DNA for the CDR3: TGTGCCAGTAGGCTGGCAGGGAGGTCATCTGAAGCTTTCTTT.

V usage is TRBV30 and J usage is TRBJ2-7, with unresolved D. The CDR3 is 12 residues long. V shed 2 bases and J shed 7 bases, with 12 bases lying between them. Germline V lookup: CDR1 GTSNPN, CDR2 SVGIG (reference sequence). The CDR3 protein is CAWSPIPYEQYF. The CDR3 coding sequence is TGTGCCTGGAGTCCTATACCATATGAGCAGTACTTC.

This sequence joins TRBV19 and TRBJ2-7; D gene unclear. Germline V gene sequence: CDR1 LNHDA, CDR2 SQIVND (reference sequence). The CDR3 sequence is 14 residues long. Between the trimmed V and J ends, which lost 2 bases and 2 bases, there was a span of 10 bases. As DNA, the CDR3 is TGTGCCAGTAGTATATCCGCAACTACCTACGAGCAGTACTTC. As protein: CASSISATTYEQYF.

This chain links TRBV7-3 with TRBJ2-2, with no clear D. The germline V and J ends were trimmed by 1 base and 4 bases, with 10 bases remaining between them. Per germline, CDR1 SGHTA and CDR2 FQGTGA. This CDR3 is built from 15 residues. The CDR3 protein is CASSLSLAITGELFF. CDR3 DNA: TGTGCCAGCAGCTTAAGTCTCGCTATCACCGGGGAGCTGTTTTTT.

V usage is TRBV6-5 and J usage is TRBJ1-1; D gene ambiguous. This CDR3 has 15 residues. V dropped 2 bases and J dropped 3 bases, with 13 bases sitting between them. In germline, CDR1 is MNHEY, CDR2 SVGAGI. CDR3 nucleotides: TGTGCCAGCAGTTACCGTGGAGAAAGAGACACTGAAGCTTTCTTT. Translated, it gives CASSYRGERDTEAFF.

The genes are TRBV10-3 and TRBJ2-5; 7 bases are a match to TRBD2. The junction had 2 bases not matched to a gene; V was cut back by 6 bases and J by 1 base. This CDR3 is built from 13 residues. Germline values: CDR1 ENHRY, CDR2 SYGVKD. The CDR3 protein is CAIRGGVQETQYF. Here the CDR3 DNA reads TGTGCCATCAGGGGGGGGGTCCAAGAGACCCAGTACTTC.

The gene calls are TRBV7-9 and TRBJ1-3, with D maybe TRBD1 (6 bases). CDR1 and CDR2 from the germline V gene are SEHNR and FQNEAQ (reference sequence). V was trimmed by 3 bases and J by 2 bases, leaving 14 bases between them. This CDR3 has 16 amino acids. The CDR3 region has the DNA TGTGCCAGCAGCTTTTTAGAGGGGGAAGCTGGAAACACCATATATTTT. Translation gives CASSFLEGEAGNTIYF.

The chain carries TRBV6-1 and TRBJ1-3, with D tentatively TRBD1 (5 bases). Germline V lookup: CDR1 MNHNS, CDR2 SASEGT. The V end was cut by 7 bases, the J end by 0 bases, with 13 bases between. This CDR3 is built from 15 residues. The CDR3 bases are TGTGCCAGCATTCTTGGGGGAGGCTCTGGAAACACCATATATTTT. Translated, it gives CASILGGGSGNTIYF.

The genes are TRBV10-2 and TRBJ1-5, with unresolved D. This CDR3 is 13 amino acids long. Trimming left V 4 bases short and J 4 bases short, with 8 bases between. CDR1 is WSHSY and CDR2 is SAAADI in the germline V gene. The chain's CDR3 is CASSVSQNQPQHF. DNA for the CDR3: TGCGCCAGCAGTGTCAGTCAAAATCAGCCCCAGCATTTT.

The V call is TRBV10-2, the J call TRBJ2-7, with 7 bases matching TRBD2. From germline, CDR1 is WSHSY and CDR2 SAAADI. The length of the CDR3 is 13 residues. V lost 7 bases and J lost 6; bases outside the gene matches: 9. The DNA for the CDR3 is TGCGCCAGCAAACTAGCGAGCAATCCCGAGCAGTACTTC. It codes for CASKLASNPEQYF.

The rearrangement links TRBV19 to TRBJ1-2; weak D call: TRBD1 (5 bases). V was trimmed by 11 bases and J by 6 bases, leaving 22 bases between them. This CDR3 has 14 amino acids. CDR1 and CDR2 from the germline V gene are LNHDA and SQIVND (reference sequence). CDR3 loop: CASTRAGLVDGYTF. The CDR3 nucleotides read TGTGCCTCTACCAGGGCAGGGCTTGTGGATGGCTACACCTTC.

V is TRBV7-9 and J is TRBJ2-3; D is ambiguous. V was pared by 1 base and J by 7 bases, with 9 bases between. CDR3 length equals 13 residues. From germline, CDR1 is SEHNR and CDR2 FQNEAQ (reference sequence). CDR3 region: CASSLDSSHTQYF. The CDR3 nucleotides read TGTGCCAGCAGCTTAGACTCCTCACATACGCAGTATTTT.

The chain recombines TRBV28 with TRBJ1-4, with 8 bases matching TRBD1. Germline lookup yields CDR1 MDHEN and CDR2 SYDVKM. Trimming removed 10 bases from V and 0 bases from J; junction bases left unmatched: 10. The CDR3 runs to 16 residues. The CDR3 DNA reads as TGTGCCACCACCGGACAGGGAGGTTCAACTAATGAAAAACTGTTTTTT. The encoded protein is CATTGQGGSTNEKLFF.

V and J are TRBV18 and TRBJ2-7; no clear D. The germline CDR1 and CDR2 sequences are KGHSH and LQKENI. Trimming left V 2 bases short and J 0 bases short, with 5 bases between. The CDR3 sequence is 13 residues long. This chain's CDR3 is CASSPGVSYEQYF. Here the CDR3 DNA reads TGTGCCAGCTCACCAGGAGTCTCCTACGAGCAGTACTTC.

The V gene is TRBV18, the J gene TRBJ1-2; unclear D gene. The CDR3 runs to 12 residues. Trimming pared 2 bases from V and 7 bases from J, leaving 8 bases between. CDR1 is KGHSH, CDR2 LQKENI, per germline. For the CDR3, the DNA is TGTGCCAGCTCACCAGAGGGATTTGGCTACACCTTC. It codes for CASSPEGFGYTF.

The chain couples TRBV28 to TRBJ1-2, with no clear D. In germline, CDR1 is MDHEN, CDR2 SYDVKM. The CDR3 consists of 11 residues. Between the trimmed V and J ends, which lost 9 bases and 6 bases, there was a span of 11 bases. The CDR3 protein is CASNRVDGYTF. As DNA, the CDR3 is TGTGCCAGTAACCGGGTCGATGGCTACACCTTC.

This chain connects TRBV29-1 to TRBJ2-6; D is perhaps TRBD2 (5 bases). V was cut by 6 bases and J by 0 bases, with 12 bases left in between. The CDR3 consists of 15 residues. CDR1 and CDR2 (germline): SQVTM, ANQGSEA. CDR3 protein: CSVIFEGSGANVLTF. CDR3 in DNA: TGCAGCGTCATATTTGAGGGCTCTGGGGCCAACGTCCTGACTTTC.